One sample yielded the 2 T cell receptor beta chains listed below, sequenced in a study of CD8 T cells in ankylosing spondylitis. TCRdb re-derived calls from the 5' RACE reads in MiXCR, one entry per CDR3 protein. Counted here are about 96,000 distinct CDR3 sequences, roughly 10% occurring once; the ten biggest clones make up under 6%. The sequencing input was blood, either unsorted or a sorted T cell fraction (not recorded which). The origin of the receptors is a male donor with ankylosing spondylitis or in good health (not recorded which).

This clonotype occurred many times. The rearrangement links TRBV4-2 to TRBJ1-2; maybe TRBD1 (5 bases). Germline V gene sequence: CDR1 LGHNA, CDR2 YNFKEQ. V lost 0 bases and J lost 6, with 11 bases in between. This CDR3 spans 14 amino acids. CDR3 in amino acids: CASSQDSGKHGYTF. CDR3 coding DNA: TGTGCCAGCAGCCAAGATTCAGGGAAACATGGCTACACCTTC.

This clonotype was picked up a small number of times. The CDR3 nucleotides are TGTGCCAGCAGCTCCTCCATTCGGGGGGGCGAGAATGAAAAACTGTTTTTT. This gives the protein CASSSSIRGGENEKLFF. J is TRBJ1-4 and V is TRBV7-9; D is perhaps TRBD1 (6 bases). Trimming pared 4 bases from V and 5 bases from J, leaving 20 bases between. This CDR3 has 17 amino acids. In germline, CDR1 is SEHNR, CDR2 FQNEAQ (reference sequence).